A single sample gave rise to the 22 T cell receptor beta chains below, sequenced in a study of CD8 T cells in ankylosing spondylitis. The antigens of these receptors remain unknown. Study findings and constraints: A TCR beta motif of several highly homologous variants appeared characteristic of ankylosing spondylitis blood.

TCRdb used MiXCR to reprocess the 5' RACE reads, holding one entry per CDR3 protein. Of a few hundred thousand distinct CDR3 sequences in the sample, 18% were seen once. What was sequenced was blood, either unsorted or a sorted T cell fraction (not recorded which). These receptors came from a male donor with ankylosing spondylitis.

In this sample, this clonotype is medium-sized (0.01 to 0.1%). The chain carries TRBV10-3 and TRBJ2-1; no firm D call. Deletions cut 7 bases from V and 3 bases from J, with 7 bases between. Germline lookup yields CDR1 ENHRY and CDR2 SYGVKD. This CDR3 comprises 12 residues. The CDR3 region has the DNA TGTGCCATCAATACCGGCTACAATGAGCAGTTCTTC. It codes for CAINTGYNEQFF.

The chain recombines TRBV2 with TRBJ2-5; TRBD2 matches at 7 bases. V gave up 7 bases and J gave up 5 bases; unmatched junction bases: 1. This CDR3 is built from 11 residues. CDR1 and CDR2 (germline): SNHLY, FYNNEI. CDR3 nucleotides: TGTGCCAGCATTAGCGGGGAGACCCAGTACTTC. Translating gives CASISGETQYF. The full variable domain, completed using reference TRBV2 and TRBJ2-5, is EPEVTQTPSHQVTQMGQEVILRCVPISNHLYFYWYRQILGQKVEFLVSFYNNEISEKSEIFDDQFSVERPDGSNFTLKIRSTKLEDSAMYFCASISGETQYFGPGTRLLVL.

J is TRBJ2-7 and V is TRBV14; 10 bases match TRBD2. Germline CDR1 SGHDN, CDR2 FVKESK. Trimming took 4 bases from V and 3 from J; bases not matched to a gene: 9. This CDR3 has 16 amino acids. The CDR3 sequence is CASSLEPASGSYEQYF. CDR3 coding DNA: TGTGCCAGCAGCCTAGAACCGGCTAGCGGGAGCTACGAGCAGTACTTC.

This clonotype was picked up a small number of times. The rearrangement uses TRBV20-1 and TRBJ2-1; D could derive from TRBD1 or TRBD2 (5 bases each). Germline V CDR1 and CDR2: DFQATT, SNEGSKA (reference sequence). CDR3 size: 15 residues. The V and J ends lost 4 bases and 10 bases respectively, with 23 bases between them. CDR3 region: CSAKEIGAPGREQFF. The CDR3 DNA follows: TGCAGTGCTAAGGAGATCGGGGCCCCAGGACGGGAGCAGTTCTTC.

This clonotype was recorded a few times. CDR3 nucleotide sequence: TGTGCCAGCCGAGGCGGGAGTCGCCACGAGCAGTACTTC. Protein sequence: CASRGGSRHEQYF. The chain links TRBV7-9 to TRBJ2-7; 7 bases map to TRBD2. Germline loops: CDR1 SEHNR, CDR2 FQNEAQ (reference sequence). The CDR3 consists of 13 residues. V lost 8 bases and J lost 5; bases outside the gene matches: 9. Complete variable domain (other parts from reference TRBV7-9 and TRBJ2-7): DTGVSQNPRHKITKRGQNVTFRCDPISEHNRLYWYRQTLGQGPEFLTYFQNEAQLEKSRLLSDRFSAERPKGSFSTLEIQRTEQGDSAMYLCASRGGSRHEQYFGPGTRLTVT.

This chain joins TRBV7-2 and TRBJ1-1, with D possibly TRBD1 on 5 matching bases. The CDR3 has 15 amino acids. V was shortened by 7 bases and J by 1 base, with 16 bases between the two germline ends. Germline-derived CDR1 and CDR2 are SGHTA and FQGNSA. The CDR3 region is CASTEYRTGNTEAFF. The CDR3, as DNA: TGTGCCAGCACCGAATACCGCACAGGGAACACTGAAGCTTTCTTT.

This chain uses TRBV6-4 with TRBJ2-3; 11 nucleotides align to TRBD2. The J segment lost 1 base and the V segment lost 4 bases, leaving 1 base of the junction unmatched. CDR3 size: 15 residues. CDR1 MRHNA and CDR2 SNTAGT come from the germline V gene. This CDR3 reads CASSVTSGGTDTQYF. The CDR3 nucleotides are TGTGCCAGCAGTGTGACTAGCGGGGGCACAGATACGCAGTATTTT.

The chain carries TRBV6-1 and TRBJ1-2; TRBD1 is a possible D gene (5 bases). Germline V gene sequence: CDR1 MNHNS, CDR2 SASEGT. The CDR3 contains 14 residues. Trimming stripped 4 bases from V and 4 bases from J, with 13 bases between. CDR3 in DNA: TGTGCCAGCAGTGGCGGACGGGGCGGCTATGGCTACACCTTC. Amino acids: CASSGGRGGYGYTF.

The chain uses TRBV2 and TRBJ2-3; the D is unclear. V shed 7 bases and J shed 0 bases, with 5 bases lying between them. The length of the CDR3 is 12 residues. Germline V CDR1 and CDR2: SNHLY, FYNNEI. The CDR3 DNA reads as TGTGCCAGCACTGGGAGCACAGATACGCAGTATTTT. Translation: CASTGSTDTQYF. Based on the CDR3 plus reference TRBV2 and TRBJ2-3, the full variable domain is EPEVTQTPSHQVTQMGQEVILRCVPISNHLYFYWYRQILGQKVEFLVSFYNNEISEKSEIFDDQFSVERPDGSNFTLKIRSTKLEDSAMYFCASTGSTDTQYFGPGTRLTVL.

This clonotype has just a few counts. The genes are TRBV4-1 and TRBJ2-7; 8 nucleotides align to TRBD1. There are 17 residues in the CDR3. Trimming at V came to 0 bases and at J to 0 bases, leaving 7 bases not matched to a gene. Germline V gene lookup returns CDR1 MGHRA and CDR2 YSYEKL. CDR3 region: CASSQDSATGVSYEQYF. The CDR3 nucleotides are TGCGCCAGCAGCCAAGATTCCGCGACAGGGGTCTCCTACGAGCAGTACTTC.

This clonotype came up a few times. The chain is built from TRBV30 and TRBJ2-3; 9 bases match TRBD2. The CDR3 loop spans 18 amino acids. Looked up from germline, CDR1 is GTSNPN and CDR2 is SVGIG (reference sequence). With V trimmed by 1 base and J by 1 base, 12 bases remained unmatched. In DNA form, the CDR3 reads TGTGCCTGGAGTGGGCCGGGACTAGCATTTGAGGGCACAGATACGCAGTATTTT. Its translation: CAWSGPGLAFEGTDTQYF.

This clonotype was counted a few times. This chain links TRBV20-1 with TRBJ2-1, with 8 nucleotides matching TRBD2. Germline V gene lookup returns CDR1 DFQATT and CDR2 SNEGSKA (reference sequence). The CDR3 has 15 amino acids. J gave up 2 bases and V 5 bases, and 8 bases lay outside the gene matches. CDR3 nucleotides: TGCAGTGCTCCCCGGGAGGGCCAGACCTACAATGAGCAGTTCTTC. It is translated as CSAPREGQTYNEQFF.

This clonotype has just a few counts. This chain joins TRBV15 and TRBJ1-6; 7 bases agree with TRBD1. V shed 5 bases, J shed 0 bases, and the junction held 7 bases outside the gene matches. Germline CDR1 and CDR2: LNHNV and YYDKDF (reference sequence). The CDR3 spans 17 residues. CDR3: CATSPDREPSYNSPLHF. CDR3 nucleotide sequence: TGTGCCACCAGCCCAGACAGGGAACCCTCCTATAATTCACCCCTCCACTTT.

This clonotype has more than one count but fewer than ten. V is TRBV3-1 and J is TRBJ2-7; 10 nucleotides match TRBD1. The V segment lost 4 bases and the J segment 2 bases; nucleotides outside the gene matches: 5. CDR3 size: 15 residues. The germline CDR1 and CDR2 sequences are LGHDT and YNNKEL (reference sequence). The CDR3 nucleotides read TGTGCCAGCAGCCCCCGGACAGGGGGACCCTACGAGCAGTACTTC. Its translation is CASSPRTGGPYEQYF.

This clonotype was counted only a few times. The chain employs TRBV20-1 and TRBJ2-7; 8 bases are shared with TRBD2. The J segment lost 2 bases and the V segment lost 2 bases, leaving 11 bases of the junction unmatched. This CDR3 spans 16 amino acids. Germline V lookup: CDR1 DFQATT, CDR2 SNEGSKA (reference sequence). CDR3 DNA: TGCAGTGCTAGACCGGGAGGCGGGGGGCCTCCCTACGAGCAGTACTTC. It translates to CSARPGGGGPPYEQYF.

The chain employs TRBV7-9 and TRBJ1-1, with 7 bases that match TRBD1. The trim removed 7 bases at V and 2 bases at J, leaving 4 bases unmatched. The CDR3 is made up of 13 amino acids. Germline assignment: CDR1 SEHNR and CDR2 FQNEAQ (reference sequence). The CDR3 spells CASTRQGNTEAFF. CDR3 coding DNA: TGTGCCAGCACCCGACAGGGCAACACTGAAGCTTTCTTT. Together with reference TRBV7-9 and TRBJ1-1, the CDR3 gives the full variable domain: DTGVSQNPRHKITKRGQNVTFRCDPISEHNRLYWYRQTLGQGPEFLTYFQNEAQLEKSRLLSDRFSAERPKGSFSTLEIQRTEQGDSAMYLCASTRQGNTEAFFGQGTRLTVV.

The table lists this clonotype with a few counts. This chain joins TRBV20-1 and TRBJ1-1; tentative D call: TRBD1 (5 bases). V was trimmed by 6 bases and J by 6 bases, leaving 11 bases between them. Germline lookup yields CDR1 DFQATT and CDR2 SNEGSKA (reference sequence). The CDR3 is made up of 11 amino acids. The CDR3 sequence is CSADRGAEAFF. CDR3 bases: TGCAGTGCCGACCGAGGGGCTGAAGCTTTCTTT.

Notes on this clonotype: Being one base from a much bigger clone, this may be a read error. The chain recombines TRBV3-1 with TRBJ2-5; D may be TRBD1 (6 bases). CDR1 is LGHDT and CDR2 is YNNKEL in the germline V gene (reference sequence). The CDR3 runs 13 residues. Trimming shortened V by 4 bases and J by 5 bases, and 11 bases separated the two germline ends. CDR3 sequence (DNA): TGTGCCAGCAGCCCCGACCAGGGGGAGACCCAGTACTTC. As protein: CASSPDQGETQYF.

This clonotype was recorded a few times. The J gene is TRBJ2-1, the V gene TRBV7-3, with 14 bases that match TRBD2. This CDR3 is built from 16 residues. Germline values: CDR1 SGHTA, CDR2 FQGTGA. V lost 4 bases and J lost 3; bases outside the gene matches: 2. The CDR3 is CASSWTSGGYYNEQFF. In nucleotides, the CDR3 is TGTGCCAGCAGCTGGACTAGCGGGGGGTACTACAATGAGCAGTTCTTC.

This chain joins TRBV4-1 and TRBJ2-2; D is perhaps TRBD1 (5 bases). Germline V gene data show CDR1 as MGHRA and CDR2 as YSYEKL. This CDR3 spans 15 amino acids. The V end was cut by 1 base, the J end by 0 bases, with 6 bases between. The CDR3 reads CASSQGTTNTGELFF. The CDR3 nucleotides read TGCGCCAGCAGCCAAGGGACAACGAACACCGGGGAGCTGTTTTTT.

The chain employs TRBV20-1 and TRBJ2-6; D gene uncertain. CDR1 is DFQATT and CDR2 is SNEGSKA in the germline V gene (reference sequence). The CDR3 has 15 residues. The V and J ends lost 5 bases and 1 base respectively, with 12 bases between them. The CDR3 DNA sequence: TGCAGTGCTGAGGACGGAAGATCTGGGGCCAACGTCCTGACTTTC. The encoded protein is CSAEDGRSGANVLTF.

The chain carries TRBV4-3 and TRBJ2-1; perhaps TRBD2 as D (6 bases). Trimming took 1 base from V and 5 from J, leaving 15 bases between them. This CDR3 is built from 16 residues. Germline V CDR1 and CDR2: LGHNA, YSLEER. In nucleotides, the CDR3 is TGCGCCAGCAGCCAAGGATCGCAGGACTATAACAATGAGCAGTTCTTC. It encodes CASSQGSQDYNNEQFF.